The clone carrying this T cell receptor beta chain was counted only a few times. What it binds is unknown. The germline gene is not matched at one end of the junction; a read error may be the cause. These data belong to a study of T cells in Graves' hyperthyroidism and ophthalmopathy. Turning to the study itself: Peripheral blood specimens were obtained at initial diagnosis, prior to any treatment. Regarding the study as a whole: Most expanded thyroid clonotypes above 0.001 recurred in blood.

The CDR3 is made up of 19 amino acids. Germline lookup yields CDR1 DFQATT and CDR2 SNEGSKA (reference sequence). Exclusion followed for patients with uncontrolled infection, other autoimmune disease, pregnancy or lactation. Authors of the study amplified TCR beta CDR3 regions from RNA transcripts. Using the HTBI primer set, a first-round RT-PCR was run on the TCR CDR3. In TCRdb, the multiplex PCR reads were re-called with MiXCR into one record per CDR3 protein. This table holds around 700,000 distinct CDR3 sequences, about 17% found once. The chain recombines TRBV20-1 with TRBJ2-3; 14 bases map to TRBD2. Sequenced: blood. This TCR was recovered from a woman aged 50 to 65 with Graves' hyperthyroidism that later progressed to Graves' ophthalmopathy. This CDR3 reads CSARVGLAGGRSYTDTQCF. CDR3 coding DNA: TGCAGTGCTAGAGTTGGACTAGCGGGGGGCCGAAGCTACACAGATACGCAGTGTTTT.